The next 25 T cell receptor beta chains were all read from a single sample in a study of T cells after yellow fever vaccination. TCRdb passed the 5' RACE reads through MiXCR, listing each CDR3 protein once. The top ten hold 15% to 20% of the sample, which has roughly 300,000 distinct CDR3 sequences, around 6.8% seen once. The starting material was PBMCs, obtained roughly 46 days after the first yellow fever vaccination. The receptors come from a man aged 18 to 29 who received the YFV17D yellow fever vaccine.

This clonotype was counted a few times. This CDR3 reads CASRRGWGSEQPQHF. The CDR3 bases are TGCGCCAGCAGAAGAGGGTGGGGTTCGGAACAGCCCCAGCATTTT. The V and J genes are TRBV5-1 and TRBJ1-5; D not certain. CDR3 size: 15 residues. V dropped 5 bases and J dropped 7 bases, with 19 bases sitting between them. Germline V gene sequence: CDR1 SGHRS, CDR2 YFSETQ.

The chain couples TRBV7-9 to TRBJ1-2; possible D gene TRBD1, 5 bases. CDR1 is SEHNR and CDR2 is FQNEAQ in the germline V gene (reference sequence). The ends were cut back, 0 bases at V and 4 bases at J, with 12 bases in the middle. There are 15 residues in the CDR3. The CDR3 spells CASSLAPGLLYGYTF. As DNA, the CDR3 is TGTGCCAGCAGCTTAGCGCCAGGGCTTCTCTATGGCTACACCTTC. The entire variable domain, with the rest obtained from reference TRBV7-9 and TRBJ1-2, is as follows: DTGVSQNPRHKITKRGQNVTFRCDPISEHNRLYWYRQTLGQGPEFLTYFQNEAQLEKSRLLSDRFSAERPKGSFSTLEIQRTEQGDSAMYLCASSLAPGLLYGYTFGSGTRLTVV.

The CDR3 sequence: CASSEGQTQETQYF. Here the CDR3 DNA reads TGTGCCAGCAGCGAGGGACAAACGCAAGAGACCCAGTACTTC. J is TRBJ2-5 and V is TRBV28; maybe TRBD1 (6 bases). This CDR3 has 14 residues. Trimming took 6 bases from V and 2 from J, leaving 13 bases between them. Germline V gene data show CDR1 as MDHEN and CDR2 as SYDVKM.

The chain recombines TRBV5-1 with TRBJ1-6, with a weak D call TRBD1 (5 bases). The length of the CDR3 is 17 residues. Germline CDR1 is SGHRS and CDR2 is YFSETQ. Trimming removed 0 bases from V and 6 bases from J, with 16 bases in between. The CDR3 spells CASSLGPWGESNSPLHF. The CDR3 nucleotides read TGCGCCAGCAGCTTGGGGCCTTGGGGGGAAAGTAATTCACCCCTCCACTTT.

This clonotype was counted only a few times. The J gene is TRBJ1-5, the V gene TRBV2; D might be TRBD1 (5 bases). With 10 bases removed from V and 9 bases from J, the gap between germline ends came to 22 bases. This CDR3 spans 14 amino acids. Germline CDR1 reads SNHLY; CDR2 reads FYNNEI. The DNA of the CDR3 is TGTGCCACAGGGAGCGTGAATATAGCTTGGCCCCAGCATTTT. Translation: CATGSVNIAWPQHF.

This clonotype showed up just a few times. The chain is built from TRBV4-3 and TRBJ1-2; D not resolved. The germline V gene encodes CDR1 LGHNA and CDR2 YSLEER. Trimming stripped 0 bases from V and 2 bases from J, with 13 bases between. The CDR3 length is 16 residues. The CDR3 DNA follows: TGCGCCAGCAGCCAAGATCGCGCGGGGTTCAACTATGGCTACACCTTC. This translates into CASSQDRAGFNYGYTF.

J is TRBJ2-1 and V is TRBV5-1, with TRBD1 matching 11 bases. The junction had 7 bases not matched to a gene; V was cut back by 2 bases and J by 6 bases. This CDR3 contains 16 residues. Germline assignment: CDR1 SGHRS and CDR2 YFSETQ. The CDR3 DNA reads as TGCGCCAGCAGCTTTGTCCGGGACAGGGGGTCCAATGAGCAGTTCTTC. Protein product: CASSFVRDRGSNEQFF.

This clonotype was observed a handful of times. The chain couples TRBV5-4 to TRBJ1-6, with D perhaps TRBD1 (6 bases). Germline lookup yields CDR1 SGHNT and CDR2 YYREEE (reference sequence). This CDR3 comprises 18 residues. The V gene lost 3 bases and the J gene lost 4 bases, with 20 bases spanning the gap. The CDR3: CASSSVQGLEEYNSPLHF. The CDR3 nucleotides are TGTGCCAGCAGCTCAGTACAGGGTCTTGAGGAGTATAATTCACCCCTCCACTTT.

V is TRBV18 and J is TRBJ2-3; D is undetermined. The CDR3 extends over 14 amino acids. Trimming removed 1 base from V and 4 bases from J, with 9 bases in between. CDR1 and CDR2 from the germline V gene are KGHSH and LQKENI. The CDR3 bases are TGTGCCAGCTCACCACTTGATGCGGCAGATACGCAGTATTTT. Its translation: CASSPLDAADTQYF.

This chain uses TRBV12-3 or TRBV12-4 with TRBJ2-5, with D perhaps TRBD1 or TRBD2 (5 bases each). The CDR3 has 14 amino acids. Trimming shortened V by 6 bases and J by 7 bases, and 18 bases separated the two germline ends. The CDR3 loop reads CASSTTGAGGTQYF. The DNA of the CDR3 is TGTGCCAGCAGCACAACCGGGGCCGGAGGGACCCAGTACTTC.

This clonotype has just a few counts. CDR3 residues: CASSQLSGVGGYTF. The CDR3 nucleotides read TGCGCCAGCAGCCAACTGAGCGGGGTTGGTGGCTACACCTTC. The rearrangement joins TRBV4-1 to TRBJ1-2; unclear D gene. Germline CDR1 reads MGHRA; CDR2 reads YSYEKL. V gave up 2 bases and J gave up 7 bases, with 14 bases separating them. The CDR3 has 14 residues.

This clonotype was counted a few times. This chain links TRBV7-9 with TRBJ2-3; no firm D call. CDR1 and CDR2 (germline): SEHNR, FQNEAQ (reference sequence). The CDR3 runs to 12 residues. The V gene lost 5 bases and the J gene lost 10 bases, with 13 bases spanning the gap. CDR3 DNA sequence: TGTGCCAGCAGCCTGCGACTCCTCGCGCAGTATTTT. This translates into CASSLRLLAQYF.

This clonotype showed up many times. This sequence joins TRBV10-3 and TRBJ1-3; D gene unclear. Trimming left V 2 bases short and J 1 base short, with 9 bases between. Germline assignment: CDR1 ENHRY and CDR2 SYGVKD. This CDR3 has 15 amino acids. CDR3 nucleotide sequence: TGTGCCATCAGTGAGGCCCCTTTTTCTGGAAACACCATATATTTT. It is translated as CAISEAPFSGNTIYF.

This clonotype was observed at least ten times. V and J are TRBV12-3 or TRBV12-4 and TRBJ2-2, with D perhaps TRBD1 (6 bases). There are 15 residues in the CDR3. V lost 6 bases and J lost 1, with 12 bases in between. The CDR3 region has the DNA TGTGCCAGCAGCCCACGACAGGTGAACACCGGGGAGCTGTTTTTT. This translates into CASSPRQVNTGELFF.

Only a few counts were recorded for this clonotype. The J gene is TRBJ2-5, the V gene TRBV11-2, with D perhaps matching TRBD1 or TRBD2 (7 bases each). Germline lookup yields CDR1 SGHAT and CDR2 FQNNGV. CDR3 size: 15 residues. V was clipped by 3 bases and J by 1 base, with 12 bases between them. CDR3 nucleotides: TGTGCCAGCAGCTTCAGGGGGGGACTCCAAGAGACCCAGTACTTC. It encodes CASSFRGGLQETQYF.

Only a few counts were recorded for this clonotype. This chain connects TRBV11-2 to TRBJ2-7; 9 nucleotides line up with TRBD1. Germline CDR1 is SGHAT and CDR2 is FQNNGV. The CDR3 consists of 16 residues. J lost 0 bases, V lost 6 bases, and 9 bases had no gene match. CDR3 DNA sequence: TGTGCCAGCAGTGGGGTGGGGACAGGGAGCTCCTACGAGCAGTACGTC. Translation gives CASSGVGTGSSYEQYV.

V gene TRBV5-1 combines with J gene TRBJ1-3; 7 nucleotides agree with TRBD1. Germline loops: CDR1 SGHRS, CDR2 YFSETQ. The CDR3 is made up of 15 amino acids. Trimming removed 0 bases from V and 3 bases from J; junction bases left unmatched: 3. The DNA of the CDR3 is TGCGCCAGCAGCTTGGCCGGGGACAGTGGAAACACCATATATTTT. Its protein product is CASSLAGDSGNTIYF.

V and J are TRBV20-1 and TRBJ1-2; maybe TRBD1 (6 bases). The CDR3 sequence is 12 residues long. From germline, CDR1 is DFQATT and CDR2 SNEGSKA (reference sequence). Trimming cost V 3 bases and J 5 bases, with 10 bases left between them. CDR3 region: CSARWQGYGYTF. CDR3 nucleotides: TGCAGTGCTAGGTGGCAGGGGTATGGCTACACCTTC.

This clonotype was observed many times. J is TRBJ1-2 and V is TRBV5-1; D uncertain. Germline lookup yields CDR1 SGHRS and CDR2 YFSETQ. Trimming left V 4 bases short and J 5 bases short, with 12 bases between. The CDR3 runs to 13 residues. The CDR3 here is CASSNVPLYGYTF. The CDR3 region has the DNA TGCGCCAGCAGCAACGTCCCGCTTTATGGCTACACCTTC.

The chain has TRBV7-2 and TRBJ2-5; D may be TRBD2 (6 bases). CDR1 is SGHTA, CDR2 FQGNSA, per germline. The CDR3 sequence is 15 residues long. V shed 1 base and J shed 2 bases, with 11 bases lying between them. CDR3 DNA sequence: TGTGCCAGCAGCTTAGGAGGACTAATACAAGAGACCCAGTACTTC. It yields the protein CASSLGGLIQETQYF. Full variable domain (missing parts from reference TRBV7-2 and TRBJ2-5): GAGVSQSPSNKVTEKGKDVELRCDPISGHTALYWYRQSLGQGLEFLIYFQGNSAPDKSGLPSDRFSAERTGGSVSTLTIQRTQQEDSAVYLCASSLGGLIQETQYFGPGTRLLVL.

This clonotype was recorded at least ten times. V usage is TRBV25-1 and J usage is TRBJ2-7, with TRBD1 as a possible D gene (5 bases). V lost 2 bases and J 2 bases, leaving 10 bases between the germline ends. Germline CDR1 MGHDK, CDR2 SYGVNS. The CDR3 runs 14 residues. CDR3 in amino acids: CASSERGRAYEQYF. The CDR3 DNA reads TGTGCCAGCAGTGAAAGAGGCAGGGCCTACGAGCAGTACTTC.

This chain connects TRBV6-2 or TRBV6-3 to TRBJ2-1; D ambiguous. CDR1 MNHEY and CDR2 SVGEGT come from the germline V gene. The CDR3 is made up of 13 amino acids. Trimming left V 3 bases short and J 9 bases short, with 12 bases between. For the CDR3, the DNA is TGTGCCAGCAGTTATGCGCGTCCCGGTGAGCAGTTCTTC. This translates into CASSYARPGEQFF.

To note about this clonotype: The junction differs from germline at one of its ends, possibly a read error. This sequence joins TRBV20-1 and TRBJ2-7; 7 bases match TRBD1. CDR3 size: 16 residues. CDR1 is DFQATT and CDR2 is SNEGSKA in the germline V gene (reference sequence). CDR3 DNA sequence: TGCTGTGCTAGGGACAGACCGGGGAAGGGGTCCTACGAGCAGTACTTC. It translates to CCARDRPGKGSYEQYF.

The V gene is TRBV4-2, the J gene TRBJ2-3, with D possibly matching TRBD2 (6 bases). Trimming pared 0 bases from V and 2 bases from J, leaving 9 bases between. CDR3 length: 15 amino acids. CDR1 is LGHNA, CDR2 YNFKEQ, per germline. This chain's CDR3 is CASSQDGDSTDTQYF. The CDR3 coding sequence is TGTGCCAGCAGCCAAGATGGGGACTCCACAGATACGCAGTATTTT.

This clonotype was recorded a few times. CDR3 nucleotide sequence: TGTGCCAGCAGCTTAGGTTTTCGCCCGCGAGGGGAATCCCTTAACTATGGCTACACCTTC. It yields the protein CASSLGFRPRGESLNYGYTF. The chain joins TRBV7-8 to TRBJ1-2; D is possibly TRBD1 (5 bases). V lost 1 base and J lost 1, with 25 bases in between. From germline, CDR1 is SGHVS and CDR2 FQNEAQ. The CDR3 contains 20 residues.